The clone carrying this TCR beta chain has a count of ten or more. Antigen unknown. These data originate in a study of neurological immune-mediated disorders. Regarding the study as a whole: Private repertoires in all groups were suggested by the finding that expanded clones across subjects shared no CDR3 amino acid sequences.

The CDR3 has 16 amino acids. V lost 7 bases and J 6 bases, leaving 22 bases between the germline ends. Germline V lookup: CDR1 MNHEY, CDR2 SMNVEV (reference sequence). Time point of the sample: longitudinal time-point 2. Each CDR3 protein gets one entry after TCRdb re-called the 5' RACE reads with MiXCR. In the table there are under 100,000 distinct CDR3 sequences, over 10% of which are singletons. The sequenced sample consisted of PBMCs. This chain uses TRBV27 with TRBJ2-1, with D perhaps being TRBD1 or TRBD2 (5 bases each). This sequence was found in a female donor with HTLV-1-associated myelopathy (HAM/TSP). The CDR3: CASKPGAGTTFNEQFF. CDR3 nucleotides: TGTGCCAGCAAACCTGGAGCAGGGACCACCTTCAATGAGCAGTTCTTC.